This TCR beta chain comes out of a study of T cell responses to AZD1222 COVID-19 vaccine. Generated by immunoSEQ multiplex PCR, the TCRdb table keeps only in-frame clones and is missing some. The profile shows approximately 85,000 clones, 70% to 90% of them singletons. Germline CDR1 is SGDLS and CDR2 is YYNGEE. CDR3 size: 14 residues. V was clipped by 4 bases and J by 2 bases; unmatched bases: 5. The sequencing here drew on peripheral blood, taken on day 0 of AZD1222 vaccination. The chain employs TRBV9 and TRBJ2-7; TRBD1 aligns across 8 bases. The receptor was isolated from an adult in good health. The CDR3 sequence is CASSPGQATYEQYF. Here the CDR3 DNA reads TGTGCCAGCAGCCCGGGACAGGCTACCTACGAGCAGTACTTC.